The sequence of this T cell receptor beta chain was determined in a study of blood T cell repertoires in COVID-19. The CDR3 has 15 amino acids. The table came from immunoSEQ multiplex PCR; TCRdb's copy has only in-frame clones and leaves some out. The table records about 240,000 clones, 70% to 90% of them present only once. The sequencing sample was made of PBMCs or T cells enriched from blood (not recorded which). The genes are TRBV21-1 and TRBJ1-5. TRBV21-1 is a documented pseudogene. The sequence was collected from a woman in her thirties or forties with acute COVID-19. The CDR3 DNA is TGTGCCAGCAGCAAAGGAGGGATCCCCAATCAGCCCCAGCATTTT. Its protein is CASSKGGIPNQPQHF.